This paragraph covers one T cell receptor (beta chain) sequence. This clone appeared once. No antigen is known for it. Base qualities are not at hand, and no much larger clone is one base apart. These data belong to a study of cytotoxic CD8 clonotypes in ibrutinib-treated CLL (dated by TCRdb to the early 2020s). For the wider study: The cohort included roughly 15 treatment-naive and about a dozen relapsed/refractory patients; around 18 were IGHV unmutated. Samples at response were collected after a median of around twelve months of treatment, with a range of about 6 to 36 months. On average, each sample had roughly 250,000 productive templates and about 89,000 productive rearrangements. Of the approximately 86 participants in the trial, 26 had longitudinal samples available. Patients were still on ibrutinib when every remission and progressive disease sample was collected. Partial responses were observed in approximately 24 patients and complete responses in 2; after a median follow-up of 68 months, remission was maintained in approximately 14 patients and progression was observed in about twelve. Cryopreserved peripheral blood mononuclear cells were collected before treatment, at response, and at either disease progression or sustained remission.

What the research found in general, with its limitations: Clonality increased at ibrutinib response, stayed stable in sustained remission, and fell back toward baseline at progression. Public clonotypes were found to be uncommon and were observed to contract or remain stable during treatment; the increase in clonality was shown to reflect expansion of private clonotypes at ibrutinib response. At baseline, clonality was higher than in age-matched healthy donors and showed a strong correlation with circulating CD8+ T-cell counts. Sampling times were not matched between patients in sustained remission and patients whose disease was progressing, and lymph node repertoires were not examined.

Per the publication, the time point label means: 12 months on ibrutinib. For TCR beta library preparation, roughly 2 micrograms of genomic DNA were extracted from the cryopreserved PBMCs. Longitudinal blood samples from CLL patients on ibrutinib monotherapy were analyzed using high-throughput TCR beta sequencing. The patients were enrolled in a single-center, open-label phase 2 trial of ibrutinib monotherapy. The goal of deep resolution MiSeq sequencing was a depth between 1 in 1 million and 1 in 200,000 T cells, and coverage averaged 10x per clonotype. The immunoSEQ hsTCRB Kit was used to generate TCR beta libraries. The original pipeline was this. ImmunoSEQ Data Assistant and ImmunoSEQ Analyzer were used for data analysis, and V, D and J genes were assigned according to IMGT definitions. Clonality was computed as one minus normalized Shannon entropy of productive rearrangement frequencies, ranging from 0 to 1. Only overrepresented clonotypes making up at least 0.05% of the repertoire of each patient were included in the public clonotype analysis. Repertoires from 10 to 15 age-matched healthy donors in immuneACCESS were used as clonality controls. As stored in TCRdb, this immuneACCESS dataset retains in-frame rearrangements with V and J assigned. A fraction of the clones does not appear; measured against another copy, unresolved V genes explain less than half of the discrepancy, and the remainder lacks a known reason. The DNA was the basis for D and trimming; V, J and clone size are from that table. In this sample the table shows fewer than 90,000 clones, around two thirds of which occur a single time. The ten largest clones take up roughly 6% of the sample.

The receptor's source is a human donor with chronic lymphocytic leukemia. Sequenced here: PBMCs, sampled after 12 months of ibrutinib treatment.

The CDR3 reads CASRMIQGASRNEQFF. The nucleotides read TGCGCCAGCAGGATGATTCAGGGGGCCAGTAGGAATGAGCAGTTCTTC. The V and J genes are TRBV4-1 and TRBJ2-1; 8 bases in the junction line up with TRBD1. V has 6 bases trimmed and J has 7 bases trimmed; junction bases matching no gene number 14. From the germline V gene, CDR1 is MGHRA and CDR2 is YSYEKL. Spanning cysteine to phenylalanine, the CDR3 consists of 16 amino acids. Kept here is only the CDR3 DNA, which spans 48 bases and is read in frame from base 1.